This TCR beta chain was observed in a study of Ad26.COV2.S vaccination and SARS-CoV-2 variants. The sample's treatment: about 20 received Ad26.COV2.S at low or high dose, single or two shots; five or six received placebo; per-sample allocation not given. Vaccine and placebo recipients were sampled on day 63 after the first injection. The ends lost 5 bases at V and 0 bases at J; junction bases unmatched: 9. CDR3 length: 19 residues. Germline V gene data show CDR1 as SGHVS and CDR2 as FQNEAQ. Clones were read by immunoSEQ multiplex PCR, and TCRdb kept only the in-frame ones, dropping some. The table shows a few hundred thousand clones, with roughly 88% occurring only once.

The source was peripheral blood, collected in a trial of Ad26.COV2.S vaccine versus placebo. The chain is built from TRBV7-8 and TRBJ2-3, with 15 nucleotides matching TRBD2. This TCR was recovered from a person aged 18-60 years who received the Ad26.COV2.S COVID-19 vaccine or a placebo. The CDR3 nucleotides read TGTGCCAGCAGCCCGGGACTAGCGGGGGGACGTACTAGCACAGATACGCAGTATTTT. Protein sequence: CASSPGLAGGRTSTDTQYF.